The next 13 T cell receptor beta chains were all read from a single sample in a study of human T cells and chemical hapten exposure. Time point noted: healthy volunteer bleed at 6 weeks. Sequencing started from total RNA isolated from unfractionated whole blood. Using its own MiXCR run on the RACE reads, TCRdb lists one record per CDR3 protein. Of under 45,000 distinct CDR3 sequences listed, 5.5% are singletons. The sample taken for sequencing was whole blood. These receptors were collected from a human donor in good health. Some clones in this sample may be carry-over from other donors' samples.

Many counts were recorded for this clonotype. This chain uses TRBV11-2 with TRBJ2-7, with 7 bases matching TRBD2. The germline V gene encodes CDR1 SGHAT and CDR2 FQNNGV. V gave up 5 bases and J gave up 4 bases; unmatched junction bases: 11. The CDR3 has 15 amino acids. The CDR3 DNA reads as TGTGCCAGCAGCATAGGGGCGGGAGCTTGGTACGAGCAGTACTTC. This encodes CASSIGAGAWYEQYF.

This clonotype was observed a handful of times. The chain links TRBV11-2 to TRBJ2-4; perhaps TRBD2 as D (6 bases). The CDR3 is made up of 14 amino acids. The germline V gene has CDR1 SGHAT and CDR2 FQNNGV. The V end lost 1 base, the J end lost 5 bases, and 9 bases lay between the germline ends. CDR3 nucleotides: TGTGCCAGCAGCTTAGGGGGGGAGGAAAACATTCAGTACTTC. It translates to CASSLGGEENIQYF.

This clonotype appeared a few times. The chain joins TRBV6-2 or TRBV6-3 to TRBJ1-1; D is perhaps TRBD1 (6 bases). This CDR3 spans 16 amino acids. Per the germline V gene, CDR1 is MNHEY and CDR2 is SVGEGT. Trimming took 2 bases from V and 0 from J, leaving 13 bases between them. The CDR3 loop is CASSYTRQDMNTEAFF. CDR3 sequence (DNA): TGTGCCAGCAGTTACACCCGACAGGACATGAACACTGAAGCTTTCTTT.

In its sample, this clonotype was seen many times. The chain uses TRBV27 and TRBJ1-1; 8 bases agree with TRBD1. Trimming removed 5 bases from V and 1 base from J; junction bases left unmatched: 6. Germline CDR1 and CDR2: MNHEY and SMNVEV (reference sequence). The CDR3 contains 15 residues. The CDR3 loop is CASSAGQGWNTEAFF. The CDR3 DNA is TGTGCCAGCAGTGCCGGACAGGGCTGGAACACTGAAGCTTTCTTT.

This clonotype appeared many times. The CDR3 spells CATSDNGQGRDNEQFF. DNA for the CDR3: TGTGCCACCAGTGATAACGGACAGGGGCGGGACAATGAGCAGTTCTTC. The chain has TRBV24-1 and TRBJ2-1; 9 bases agree with TRBD1. This CDR3 contains 16 residues. Germline CDR1 KGHDR, CDR2 SFDVKD. Trimming removed 3 bases from V and 5 bases from J; junction bases left unmatched: 7.

This clonotype was recorded many times. The V and J genes are TRBV20-1 and TRBJ1-5, with TRBD1 identical over 7 bases. The trim removed 3 bases at V and 7 bases at J, leaving 15 bases unmatched. Germline V gene lookup returns CDR1 DFQATT and CDR2 SNEGSKA (reference sequence). This CDR3 spans 16 amino acids. CDR3 DNA sequence: TGCAGTGCTAGTAGAAGGGGGCCCCCGAGCGAACAGCCCCAGCATTTT. As protein: CSASRRGPPSEQPQHF.

This clonotype has at least ten counts. This CDR3 reads CSYRSGSAEETQYF. CDR3 DNA sequence: TGCAGCTATCGGAGCGGGAGCGCCGAAGAGACCCAGTACTTC. The gene calls are TRBV29-1 and TRBJ2-5, with TRBD2 matching over 8 bases. Losses at the gene ends were 8 bases for V and 3 bases for J; bases not matched to a gene: 11. Germline values: CDR1 SQVTM, CDR2 ANQGSEA. The CDR3 is 14 residues long.

This clonotype was seen ten or more times. This sequence joins TRBV29-1 and TRBJ2-3; TRBD1 matches 9 bases. V gave up 6 bases and J gave up 6 bases; unmatched junction bases: 7. The CDR3 consists of 13 residues. Germline CDR1 reads SQVTM; CDR2 reads ANQGSEA. CDR3 loop: CSVGQGKRDTQYF. The CDR3 DNA reads TGCAGCGTCGGACAGGGGAAACGTGATACGCAGTATTTT.

This clonotype was seen at least ten times. The rearrangement uses TRBV5-1 and TRBJ2-3; 10 bases align to TRBD2. J lost 0 bases, V lost 0 bases, and 1 base had no gene match. CDR1 and CDR2 from the germline V gene are SGHRS and YFSETQ. The CDR3 loop spans 16 amino acids. The CDR3 DNA reads TGCGCCAGCAGCTTGGCGACTAGCGGGAGCACAGATACGCAGTATTTT. Its protein product is CASSLATSGSTDTQYF.

This clonotype came up many times. This chain joins TRBV7-9 and TRBJ2-1; D gene uncertain. V was pared by 1 base and J by 10 bases, with 5 bases between. The CDR3 length is 11 residues. The germline V gene has CDR1 SEHNR and CDR2 FQNEAQ (reference sequence). CDR3 region: CASSLDEEQFF. In DNA, the CDR3 is TGTGCCAGCAGCTTAGACGAGGAGCAGTTCTTC.

Many counts were recorded for this clonotype. J is TRBJ2-3 and V is TRBV7-2; D unresolved. Trimming stripped 1 base from V and 2 bases from J, with 10 bases between. The length of the CDR3 is 15 residues. Germline lookup yields CDR1 SGHTA and CDR2 FQGNSA. The CDR3 DNA reads as TGTGCCAGCAGCTTAGTTCCGCACCTCACAGATACGCAGTATTTT. Translating it yields CASSLVPHLTDTQYF.

The chain combines TRBV6-5 with TRBJ2-3; possibly TRBD2 for D (5 bases). The CDR3 contains 15 residues. With 4 bases removed from V and 4 bases from J, the gap between germline ends came to 15 bases. CDR1 is MNHEY and CDR2 is SVGAGI in the germline V gene. The chain's CDR3 is CASSFSTSGADTQYF. CDR3 sequence (DNA): TGTGCCAGCAGTTTTTCTACTAGTGGGGCAGATACGCAGTATTTT.

This clonotype was seen repeatedly, ten times or more. The chain is built from TRBV20-1 and TRBJ2-3, with TRBD2 matching over 10 bases. The CDR3 has 15 residues. V shed 0 bases and J 4 bases; nucleotides not matched to a gene: 4. Germline-derived CDR1 and CDR2 are DFQATT and SNEGSKA (reference sequence). This CDR3 is CSARDERGGSDTQYF. CDR3 in DNA: TGCAGTGCTAGAGATGAGCGGGGGGGGTCAGATACGCAGTATTTT.